This T cell receptor beta chain stems from a study of regulatory T cells in long-lasting Graves disease. Across the whole study: Recently diagnosed Graves' patients had received antithyroid drugs for under 3 months.

Regarding the study as a whole: No thyroid tissue was studied; the work used peripheral blood only. Those with persistent disease had in common more public clonotypes (around 2,500) than new patients (about 900).

The time point was: newly diagnosed GD, antithyroid drugs for less than 3 months. PBMC-derived RNA was used for the TCR library. Germline V CDR1 and CDR2: SGDLS, YYNGEE. The CDR3 is 14 amino acids. Between the trimmed V and J ends, which lost 0 bases and 4 bases, there was a span of 7 bases. Arm-PCR of CDR3 regions with iRepertoire HTBI primers generated TCR beta libraries. TCRdb fed the multiplex PCR reads into MiXCR, producing one record per CDR3 protein. In the table there are around 460,000 distinct CDR3 sequences, 12% to 15% of which are singletons. This clonotype was counted only a few times. Its antigen remains unidentified. These data were also filed under a second study, of T cells in Graves' hyperthyroidism and ophthalmopathy. That work states: The HTBI primer set drove a first-round RT-PCR of the TCR CDR3.

The rearrangement links TRBV9 to TRBJ2-2; no clear D. The TCR was taken from a woman aged 45-65 years with Graves disease. The sample here was peripheral blood mononuclear cells (PBMCs), taken at new diagnosis, from a patient treated with antithyroid drugs. CDR3 sequence (DNA): TGTGCCAGCAGCGTAGGCCAGACCACCGGGGAGCTGTTTTTT. It codes for CASSVGQTTGELFF.